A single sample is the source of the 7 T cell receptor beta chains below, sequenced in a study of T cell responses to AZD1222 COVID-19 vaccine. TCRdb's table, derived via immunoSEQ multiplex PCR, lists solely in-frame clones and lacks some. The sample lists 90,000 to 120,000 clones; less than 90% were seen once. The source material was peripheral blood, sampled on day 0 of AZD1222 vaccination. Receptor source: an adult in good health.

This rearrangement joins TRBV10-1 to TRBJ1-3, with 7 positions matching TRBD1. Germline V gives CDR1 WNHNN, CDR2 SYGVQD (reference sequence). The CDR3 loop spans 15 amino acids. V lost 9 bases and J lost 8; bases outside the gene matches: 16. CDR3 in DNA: TGCGCCAGTAAAACTTACACCGGGACAGCATACACCATATATTTT. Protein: CASKTYTGTAYTIYF.

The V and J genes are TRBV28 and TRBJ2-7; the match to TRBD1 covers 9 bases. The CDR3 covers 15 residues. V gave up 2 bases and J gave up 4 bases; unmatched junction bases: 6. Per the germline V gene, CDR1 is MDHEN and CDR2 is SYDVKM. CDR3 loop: CASSLPRQGGYEQYF. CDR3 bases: TGTGCCAGCAGTTTACCCCGACAGGGGGGTTACGAGCAGTACTTC.

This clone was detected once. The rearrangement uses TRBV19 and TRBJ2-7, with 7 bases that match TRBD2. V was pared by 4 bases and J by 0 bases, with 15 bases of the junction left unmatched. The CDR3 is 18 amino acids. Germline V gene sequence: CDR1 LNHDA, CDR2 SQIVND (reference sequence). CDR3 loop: CASSREGRRPTYSYEQYF. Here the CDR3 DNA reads TGTGCCAGTAGTAGGGAGGGCCGCAGGCCTACCTACTCCTACGAGCAGTACTTC.

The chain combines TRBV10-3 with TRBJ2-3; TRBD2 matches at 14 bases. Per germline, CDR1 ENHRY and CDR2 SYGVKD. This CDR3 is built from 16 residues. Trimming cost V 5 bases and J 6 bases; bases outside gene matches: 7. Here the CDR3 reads CAISKGLAGAPDTQYF. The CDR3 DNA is TGTGCCATCAGTAAGGGACTAGCGGGGGCCCCGGATACGCAGTATTTT.

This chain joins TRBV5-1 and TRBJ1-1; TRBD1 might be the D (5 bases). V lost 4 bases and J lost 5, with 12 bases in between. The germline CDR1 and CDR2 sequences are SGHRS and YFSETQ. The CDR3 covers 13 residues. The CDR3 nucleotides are TGCGCCAGCAGCCTGGTGGGGCGTACTGAAGCTTTCTTT. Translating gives CASSLVGRTEAFF.

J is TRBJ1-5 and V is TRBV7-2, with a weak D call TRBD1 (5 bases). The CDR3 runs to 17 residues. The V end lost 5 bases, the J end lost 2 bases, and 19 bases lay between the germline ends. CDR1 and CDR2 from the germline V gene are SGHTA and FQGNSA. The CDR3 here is CASSAAGGVEGNQPQHF. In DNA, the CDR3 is TGTGCCAGCAGCGCCGCCGGGGGAGTTGAAGGCAATCAGCCCCAGCATTTT.

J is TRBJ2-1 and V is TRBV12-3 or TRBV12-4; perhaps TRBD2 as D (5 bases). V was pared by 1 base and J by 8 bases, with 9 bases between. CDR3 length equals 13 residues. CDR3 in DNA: TGTGCCAGCAGTTTAGGGTTGGGAGATGAGCAGTTCTTC. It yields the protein CASSLGLGDEQFF.